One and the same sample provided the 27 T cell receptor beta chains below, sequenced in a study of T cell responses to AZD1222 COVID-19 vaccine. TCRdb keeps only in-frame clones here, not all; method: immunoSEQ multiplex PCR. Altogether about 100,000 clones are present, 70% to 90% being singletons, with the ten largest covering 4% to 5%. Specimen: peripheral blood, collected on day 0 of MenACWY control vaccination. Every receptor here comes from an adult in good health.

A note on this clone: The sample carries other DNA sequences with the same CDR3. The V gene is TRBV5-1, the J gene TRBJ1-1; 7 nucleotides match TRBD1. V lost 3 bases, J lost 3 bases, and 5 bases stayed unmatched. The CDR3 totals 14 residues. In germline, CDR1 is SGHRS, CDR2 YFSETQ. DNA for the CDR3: TGCGCCAGCAGCTCGACAGGGACCGACACTGAAGCTTTCTTT. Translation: CASSSTGTDTEAFF.

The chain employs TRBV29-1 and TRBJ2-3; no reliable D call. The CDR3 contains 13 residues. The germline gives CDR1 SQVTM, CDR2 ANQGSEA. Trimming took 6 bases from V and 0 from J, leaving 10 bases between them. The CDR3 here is CSVADLSTDTQYF. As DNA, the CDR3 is TGCAGCGTCGCGGATCTAAGCACAGATACGCAGTATTTT.

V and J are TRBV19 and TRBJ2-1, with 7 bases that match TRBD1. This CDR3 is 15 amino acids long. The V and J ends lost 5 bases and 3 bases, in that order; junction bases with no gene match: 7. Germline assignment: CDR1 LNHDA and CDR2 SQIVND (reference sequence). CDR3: CASSPGQLLYNEQFF. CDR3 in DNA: TGTGCCAGTAGTCCGGGACAGCTACTCTACAATGAGCAGTTCTTC. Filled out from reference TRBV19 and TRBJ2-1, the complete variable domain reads DGGITQSPKYLFRKEGQNVTLSCEQNLNHDAMYWYRQDPGQGLRLIYYSQIVNDFQKGDIAEGYSVSREKKESFPLTVTSAQKNPTAFYLCASSPGQLLYNEQFFGPGTRLTVL.

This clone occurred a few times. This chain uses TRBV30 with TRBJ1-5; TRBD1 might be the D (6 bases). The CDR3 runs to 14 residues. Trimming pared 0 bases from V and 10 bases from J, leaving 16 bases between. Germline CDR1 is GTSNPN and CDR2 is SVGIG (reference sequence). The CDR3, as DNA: TGTGCCTGGAGTGTAGAGGCAGGGGCAGGACCCCAGCATTTT. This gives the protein CAWSVEAGAGPQHF. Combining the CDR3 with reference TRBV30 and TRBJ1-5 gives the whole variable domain SQTIHQWPATLVQPVGSPLSLECTVEGTSNPNLYWYRQAAGRGLQLLFYSVGIGQISSEVPQNLSASRPQDRQFILSSKKLLLSDSGFYLCAWSVEAGAGPQHFGDGTRLSIL.

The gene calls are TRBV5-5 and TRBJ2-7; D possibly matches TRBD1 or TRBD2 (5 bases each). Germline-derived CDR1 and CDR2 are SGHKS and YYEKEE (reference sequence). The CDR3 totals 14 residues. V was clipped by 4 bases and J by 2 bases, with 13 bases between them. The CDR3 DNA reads TGTGCCAGCAGCAGGGACCCCGGTGCCTACGAGCAGTACTTC. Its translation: CASSRDPGAYEQYF.

In DNA form, the CDR3 reads TGTGCCAGCAGCCGTTCTGGCGGGGGGGCCTCAGATACGCAGTATTTT. Residues: CASSRSGGGASDTQYF. The rearrangement links TRBV7-3 to TRBJ2-3; TRBD2 aligns across 9 bases. CDR3 length: 16 amino acids. V shed 5 bases and J 4 bases; nucleotides not matched to a gene: 10. Germline V lookup: CDR1 SGHTA, CDR2 FQGTGA.

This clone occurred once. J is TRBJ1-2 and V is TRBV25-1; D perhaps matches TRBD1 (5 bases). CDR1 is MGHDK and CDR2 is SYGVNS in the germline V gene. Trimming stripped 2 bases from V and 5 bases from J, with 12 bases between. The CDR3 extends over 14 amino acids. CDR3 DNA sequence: TGTGCCAGCAGTGAAGCGGGCAGGGCGTATGGCTACACCTTC. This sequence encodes CASSEAGRAYGYTF.

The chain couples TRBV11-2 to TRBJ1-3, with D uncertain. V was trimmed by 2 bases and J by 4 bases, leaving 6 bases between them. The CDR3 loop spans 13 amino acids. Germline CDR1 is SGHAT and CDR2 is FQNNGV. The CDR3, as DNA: TGTGCCAGCAGCTTATCGACCGGAAACACCATATATTTT. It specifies CASSLSTGNTIYF.

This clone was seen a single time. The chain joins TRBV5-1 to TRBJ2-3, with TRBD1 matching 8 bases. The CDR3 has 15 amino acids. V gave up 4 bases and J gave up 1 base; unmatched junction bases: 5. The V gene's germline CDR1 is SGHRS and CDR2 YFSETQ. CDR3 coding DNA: TGCGCCAGCAGCCCAACAGGGGGGCGCACAGATACGCAGTATTTT. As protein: CASSPTGGRTDTQYF.

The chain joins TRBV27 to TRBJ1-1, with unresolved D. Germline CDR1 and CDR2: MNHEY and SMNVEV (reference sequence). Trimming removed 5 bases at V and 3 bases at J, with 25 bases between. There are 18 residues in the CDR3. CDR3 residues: CASSAQGPRSYRHTEAFF. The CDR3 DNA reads TGTGCCAGCAGTGCTCAAGGGCCCCGAAGCTATAGGCACACTGAAGCTTTCTTT.

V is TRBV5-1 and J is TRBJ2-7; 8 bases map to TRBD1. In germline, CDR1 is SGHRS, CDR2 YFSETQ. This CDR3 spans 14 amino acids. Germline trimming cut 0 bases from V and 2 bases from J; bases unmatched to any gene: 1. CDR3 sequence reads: CASSLDRGTYEQYF. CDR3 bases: TGCGCCAGCAGCTTGGACAGGGGGACCTACGAGCAGTACTTC.

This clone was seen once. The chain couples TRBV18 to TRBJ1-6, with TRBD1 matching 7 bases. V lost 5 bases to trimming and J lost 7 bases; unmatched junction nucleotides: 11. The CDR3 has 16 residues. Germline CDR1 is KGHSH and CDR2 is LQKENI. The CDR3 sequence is CASSRGPPKENSPLHF. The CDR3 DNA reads TGTGCCAGCTCAAGGGGGCCCCCGAAAGAGAATTCACCCCTCCACTTT.

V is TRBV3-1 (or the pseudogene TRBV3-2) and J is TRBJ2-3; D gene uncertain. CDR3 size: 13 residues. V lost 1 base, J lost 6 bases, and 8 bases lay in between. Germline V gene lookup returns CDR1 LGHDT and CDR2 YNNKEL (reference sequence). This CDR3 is CASSQVRADTQYF. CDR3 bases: TGTGCCAGCAGCCAAGTAAGGGCGGATACGCAGTATTTT.

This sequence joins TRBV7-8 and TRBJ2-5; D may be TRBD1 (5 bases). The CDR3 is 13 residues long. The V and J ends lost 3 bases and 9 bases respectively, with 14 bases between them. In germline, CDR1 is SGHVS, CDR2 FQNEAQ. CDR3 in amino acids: CASSLARVEAQYF. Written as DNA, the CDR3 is TGTGCCAGCAGCTTGGCCAGGGTTGAGGCCCAGTACTTC.

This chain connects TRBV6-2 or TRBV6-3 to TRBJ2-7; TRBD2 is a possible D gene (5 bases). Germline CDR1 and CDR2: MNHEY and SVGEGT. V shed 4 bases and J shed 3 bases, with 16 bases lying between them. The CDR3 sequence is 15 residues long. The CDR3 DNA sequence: TGTGCCAGCAGTTCCCTATGGAGCGGAAGCTACGAGCAGTACTTC. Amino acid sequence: CASSSLWSGSYEQYF.

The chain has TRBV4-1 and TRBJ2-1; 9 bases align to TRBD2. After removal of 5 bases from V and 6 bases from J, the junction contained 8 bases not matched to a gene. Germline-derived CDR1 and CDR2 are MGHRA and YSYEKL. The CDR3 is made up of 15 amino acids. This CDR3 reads CASSAMGLAINEQFF. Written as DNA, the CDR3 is TGCGCCAGCAGCGCGATGGGACTAGCCATCAATGAGCAGTTCTTC.

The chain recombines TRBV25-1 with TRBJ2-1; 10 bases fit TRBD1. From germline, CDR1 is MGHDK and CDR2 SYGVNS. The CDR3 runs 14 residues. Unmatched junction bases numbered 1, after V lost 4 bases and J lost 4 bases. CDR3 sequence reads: CASSAGQGYNEQFF. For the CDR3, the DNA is TGTGCCAGCAGTGCGGGACAGGGGTACAATGAGCAGTTCTTC.

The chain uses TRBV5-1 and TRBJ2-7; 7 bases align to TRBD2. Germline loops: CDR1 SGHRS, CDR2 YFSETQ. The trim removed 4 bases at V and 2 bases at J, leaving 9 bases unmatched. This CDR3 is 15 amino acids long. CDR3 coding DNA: TGCGCCAGCAGCCCGGGGAGGGACTTAACCTACGAGCAGTACTTC. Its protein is CASSPGRDLTYEQYF.

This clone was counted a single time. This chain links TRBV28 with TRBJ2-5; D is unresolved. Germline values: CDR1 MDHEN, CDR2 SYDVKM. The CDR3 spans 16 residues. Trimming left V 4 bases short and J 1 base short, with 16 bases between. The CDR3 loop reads CASSSIKTQLQETQYF. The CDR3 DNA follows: TGTGCCAGCAGTTCTATAAAAACCCAACTCCAAGAGACCCAGTACTTC. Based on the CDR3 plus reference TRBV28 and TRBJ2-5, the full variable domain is DVKVTQSSRYLVKRTGEKVFLECVQDMDHENMFWYRQDPGLGLRLIYFSYDVKMKEKGDIPEGYSVSREKKERFSLILESASTNQTSMYLCASSSIKTQLQETQYFGPGTRLLVL.

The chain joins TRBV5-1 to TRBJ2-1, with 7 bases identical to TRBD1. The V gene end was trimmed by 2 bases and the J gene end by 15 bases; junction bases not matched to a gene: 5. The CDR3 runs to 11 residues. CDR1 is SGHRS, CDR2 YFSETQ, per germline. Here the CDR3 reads CASSFGQDTFF. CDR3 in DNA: TGCGCCAGCAGCTTCGGACAGGATACGTTCTTC.

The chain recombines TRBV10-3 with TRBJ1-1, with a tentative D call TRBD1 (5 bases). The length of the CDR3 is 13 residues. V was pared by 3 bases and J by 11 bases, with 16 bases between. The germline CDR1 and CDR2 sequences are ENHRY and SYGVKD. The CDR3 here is CAISDPTGVAAFF. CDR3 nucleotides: TGTGCCATCAGTGACCCCACGGGGGTGGCGGCTTTCTTT.

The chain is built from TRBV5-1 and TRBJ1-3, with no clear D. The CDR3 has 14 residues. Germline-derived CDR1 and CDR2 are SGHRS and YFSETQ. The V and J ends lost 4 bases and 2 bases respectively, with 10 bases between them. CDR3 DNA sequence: TGCGCCAGCAGCCCCTATAGCGCTGGAAACACCATATATTTT. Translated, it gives CASSPYSAGNTIYF.

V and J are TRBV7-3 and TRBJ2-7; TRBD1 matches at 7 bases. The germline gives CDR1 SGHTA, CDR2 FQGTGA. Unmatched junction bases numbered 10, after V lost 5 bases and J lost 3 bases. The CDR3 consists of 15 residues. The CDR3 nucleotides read TGTGCCAGCAGCGCCGACAGGGCCGGCGTCTACGAGCAGTACTTC. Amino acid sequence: CASSADRAGVYEQYF.

DNA for the CDR3: TGTGCCAGCAGTTACTCTAGGGATGGGTATGGGCCGGAAGCTTTCTTT. Its protein product is CASSYSRDGYGPEAFF. V and J are TRBV6-2 or TRBV6-3 and TRBJ1-1; the D is unclear. This CDR3 contains 16 residues. The germline V gene has CDR1 MNHEY and CDR2 SVGEGT. Trimming shortened V by 0 bases and J by 8 bases, and 19 bases separated the two germline ends.

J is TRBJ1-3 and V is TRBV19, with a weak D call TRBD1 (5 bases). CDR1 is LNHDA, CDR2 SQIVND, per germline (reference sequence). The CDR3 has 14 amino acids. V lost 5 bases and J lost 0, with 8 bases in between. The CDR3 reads CASSRDSSGNTIYF. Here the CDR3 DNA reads TGTGCCAGTAGTCGTGACAGCTCTGGAAACACCATATATTTT.

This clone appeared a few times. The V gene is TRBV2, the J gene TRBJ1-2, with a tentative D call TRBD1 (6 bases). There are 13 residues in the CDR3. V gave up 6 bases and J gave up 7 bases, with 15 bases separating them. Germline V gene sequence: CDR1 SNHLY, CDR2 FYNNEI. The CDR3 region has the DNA TGTGCCAGCAGCCTCAGGGGTGCCAGTGGCTACACCTTC. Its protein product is CASSLRGASGYTF.

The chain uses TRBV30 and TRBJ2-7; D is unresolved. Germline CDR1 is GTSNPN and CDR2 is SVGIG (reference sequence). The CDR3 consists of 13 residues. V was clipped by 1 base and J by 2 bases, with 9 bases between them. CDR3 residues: CAWSGTAPYEQYF. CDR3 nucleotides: TGTGCCTGGAGTGGGACGGCCCCCTACGAGCAGTACTTC.